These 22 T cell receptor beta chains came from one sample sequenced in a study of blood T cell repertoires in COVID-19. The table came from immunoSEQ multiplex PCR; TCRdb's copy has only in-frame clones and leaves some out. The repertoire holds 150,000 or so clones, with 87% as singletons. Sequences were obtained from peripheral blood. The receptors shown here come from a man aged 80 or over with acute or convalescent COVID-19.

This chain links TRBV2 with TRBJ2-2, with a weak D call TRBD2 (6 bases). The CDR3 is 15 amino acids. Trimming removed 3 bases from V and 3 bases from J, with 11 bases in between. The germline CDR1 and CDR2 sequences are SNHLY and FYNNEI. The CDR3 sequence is CASSEGGLYTGELFF. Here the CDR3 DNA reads TGTGCCAGCAGTGAGGGGGGACTCTACACCGGGGAGCTGTTTTTT.

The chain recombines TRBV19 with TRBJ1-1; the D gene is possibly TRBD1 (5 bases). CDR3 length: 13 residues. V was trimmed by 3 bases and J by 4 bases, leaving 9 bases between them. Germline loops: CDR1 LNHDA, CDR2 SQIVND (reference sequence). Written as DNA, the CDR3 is TGTGCCAGTAGTATCCAGGGAGGCACTGAAGCTTTCTTT. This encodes CASSIQGGTEAFF.

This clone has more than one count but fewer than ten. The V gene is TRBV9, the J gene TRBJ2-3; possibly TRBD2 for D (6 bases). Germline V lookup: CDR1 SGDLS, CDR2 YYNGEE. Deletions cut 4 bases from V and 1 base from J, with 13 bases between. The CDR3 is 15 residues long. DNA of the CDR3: TGTGCCAGCAGCCCGGAGTGGGGGGGCACAGATACGCAGTATTTT. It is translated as CASSPEWGGTDTQYF.

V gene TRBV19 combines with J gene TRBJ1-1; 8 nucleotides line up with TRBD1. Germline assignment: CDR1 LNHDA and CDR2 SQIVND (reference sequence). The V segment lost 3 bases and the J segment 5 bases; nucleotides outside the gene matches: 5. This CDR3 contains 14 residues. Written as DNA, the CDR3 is TGTGCCAGTAGTATCAGGGGGCGCGTAACTGAAGCTTTCTTT. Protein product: CASSIRGRVTEAFF.

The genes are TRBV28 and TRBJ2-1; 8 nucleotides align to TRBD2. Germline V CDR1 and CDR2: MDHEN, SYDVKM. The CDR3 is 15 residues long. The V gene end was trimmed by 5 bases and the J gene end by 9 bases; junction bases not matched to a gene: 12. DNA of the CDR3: TGTGCCAGCAGTACCGGGACTAGAGGGAAGGTTGAGCAGTTCTTC. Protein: CASSTGTRGKVEQFF.

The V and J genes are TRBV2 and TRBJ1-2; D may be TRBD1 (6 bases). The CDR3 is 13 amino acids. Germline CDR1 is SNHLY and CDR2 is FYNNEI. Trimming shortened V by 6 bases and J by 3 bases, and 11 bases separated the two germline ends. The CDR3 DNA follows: TGTGCCAGCAGGGAGGACAGAGACTATGGCTACACCTTC. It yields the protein CASREDRDYGYTF.

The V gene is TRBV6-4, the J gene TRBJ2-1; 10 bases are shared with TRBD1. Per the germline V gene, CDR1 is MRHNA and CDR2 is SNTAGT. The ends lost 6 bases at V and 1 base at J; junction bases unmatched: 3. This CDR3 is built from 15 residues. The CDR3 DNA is TGTGCCAGCAGCCCGGGACAGGGGTCCTACAATGAGCAGTTCTTC. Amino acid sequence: CASSPGQGSYNEQFF.

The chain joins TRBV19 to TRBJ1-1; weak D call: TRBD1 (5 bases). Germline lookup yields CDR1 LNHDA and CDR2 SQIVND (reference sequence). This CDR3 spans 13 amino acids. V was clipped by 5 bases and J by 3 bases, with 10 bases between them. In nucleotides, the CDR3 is TGTGCCAGTAGTTGGGGCGCCGACACTGAAGCTTTCTTT. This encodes CASSWGADTEAFF.

The CDR3 nucleotides are TGTGCCAGCAGCTTGGGGCAGGGAATATACAATGAGCAGTTCTTC. It codes for CASSLGQGIYNEQFF. The V call is TRBV5-4, the J call TRBJ2-1, with a tentative D call TRBD1 (5 bases). V was cut by 0 bases and J by 4 bases, with 11 bases left in between. The CDR3 totals 15 residues. Germline loops: CDR1 SGHNT, CDR2 YYREEE (reference sequence).

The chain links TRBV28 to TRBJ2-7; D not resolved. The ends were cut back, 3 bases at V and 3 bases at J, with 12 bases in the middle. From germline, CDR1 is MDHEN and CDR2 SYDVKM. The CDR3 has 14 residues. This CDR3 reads CASSFPLPRYEQYF. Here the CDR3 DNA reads TGTGCCAGCAGTTTTCCACTACCCCGCTACGAGCAGTACTTC.

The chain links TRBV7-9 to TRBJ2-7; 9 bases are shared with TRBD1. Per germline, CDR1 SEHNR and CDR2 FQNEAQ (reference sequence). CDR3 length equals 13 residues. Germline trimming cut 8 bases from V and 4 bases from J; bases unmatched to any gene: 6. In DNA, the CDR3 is TGTGCCAGCTCCCGGACAGGGGAGTACGAGCAGTACTTC. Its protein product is CASSRTGEYEQYF.

The CDR3 coding sequence is TGTGCCAGTAGGCGTTCCCAAAACACCGGGGAGCTGTTTTTT. It codes for CASRRSQNTGELFF. The V call is TRBV19, the J call TRBJ2-2; D uncertain. CDR3 size: 14 residues. In germline, CDR1 is LNHDA, CDR2 SQIVND (reference sequence). Trimming took 6 bases from V and 2 from J, leaving 10 bases between them.

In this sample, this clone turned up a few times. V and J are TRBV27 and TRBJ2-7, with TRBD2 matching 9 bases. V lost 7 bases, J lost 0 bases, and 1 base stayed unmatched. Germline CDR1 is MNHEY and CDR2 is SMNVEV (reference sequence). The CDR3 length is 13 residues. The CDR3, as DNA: TGTGCCAGCACGACTAGCGGCTCCTACGAGCAGTACTTC. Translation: CASTTSGSYEQYF.

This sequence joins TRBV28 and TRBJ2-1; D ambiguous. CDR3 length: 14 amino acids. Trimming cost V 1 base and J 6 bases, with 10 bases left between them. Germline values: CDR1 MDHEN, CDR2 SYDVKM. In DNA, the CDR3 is TGTGCCAGCAGTTTATTGCTTACTACCAATGAGCAGTTCTTC. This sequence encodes CASSLLLTTNEQFF.

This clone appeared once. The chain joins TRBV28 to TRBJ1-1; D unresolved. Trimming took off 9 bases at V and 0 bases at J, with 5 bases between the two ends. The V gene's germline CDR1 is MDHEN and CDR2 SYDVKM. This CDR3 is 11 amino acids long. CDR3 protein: CASVMNTEAFF. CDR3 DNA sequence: TGTGCCAGTGTTATGAACACTGAAGCTTTCTTT.

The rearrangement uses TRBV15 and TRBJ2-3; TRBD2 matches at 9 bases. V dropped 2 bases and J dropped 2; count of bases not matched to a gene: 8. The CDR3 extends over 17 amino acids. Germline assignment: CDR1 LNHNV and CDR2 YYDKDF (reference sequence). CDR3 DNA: TGTGCCACCAGCAGAAACCCGGCTAGCGGGGTCACAGATACGCAGTATTTT. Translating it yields CATSRNPASGVTDTQYF.

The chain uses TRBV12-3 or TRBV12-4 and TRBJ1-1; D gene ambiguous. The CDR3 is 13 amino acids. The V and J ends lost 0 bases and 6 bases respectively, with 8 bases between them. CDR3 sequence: CASSLAGKPEAFF. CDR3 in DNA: TGTGCCAGCAGTTTAGCCGGGAAACCTGAAGCTTTCTTT.

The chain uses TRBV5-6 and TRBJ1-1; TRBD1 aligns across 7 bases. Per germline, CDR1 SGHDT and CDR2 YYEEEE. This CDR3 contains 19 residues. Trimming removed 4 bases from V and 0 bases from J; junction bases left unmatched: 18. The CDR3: CASSPYTGTAILMNTEAFF. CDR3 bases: TGTGCCAGCAGCCCCTATACCGGGACAGCCATTTTAATGAACACTGAAGCTTTCTTT.

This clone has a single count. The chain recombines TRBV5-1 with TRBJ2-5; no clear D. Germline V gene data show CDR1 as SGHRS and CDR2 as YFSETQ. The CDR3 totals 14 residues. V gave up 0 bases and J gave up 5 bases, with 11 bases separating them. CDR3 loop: CASSLVPTGETQYF. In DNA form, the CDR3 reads TGCGCCAGCAGCTTGGTTCCTACTGGTGAGACCCAGTACTTC.

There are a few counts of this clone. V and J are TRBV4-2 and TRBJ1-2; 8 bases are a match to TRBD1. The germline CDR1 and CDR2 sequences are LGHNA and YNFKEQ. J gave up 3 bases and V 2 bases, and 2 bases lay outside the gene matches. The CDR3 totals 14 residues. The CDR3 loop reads CASSQLQGDYGYTF. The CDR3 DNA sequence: TGTGCCAGCAGCCAACTACAGGGGGACTATGGCTACACCTTC.

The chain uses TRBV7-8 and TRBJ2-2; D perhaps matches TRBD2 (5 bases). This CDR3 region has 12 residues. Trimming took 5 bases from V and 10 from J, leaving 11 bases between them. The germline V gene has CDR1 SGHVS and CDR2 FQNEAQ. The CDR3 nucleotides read TGTGCCAGCAGCAAGAGCGGAGAGGAGCTGTTTTTT. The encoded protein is CASSKSGEELFF.

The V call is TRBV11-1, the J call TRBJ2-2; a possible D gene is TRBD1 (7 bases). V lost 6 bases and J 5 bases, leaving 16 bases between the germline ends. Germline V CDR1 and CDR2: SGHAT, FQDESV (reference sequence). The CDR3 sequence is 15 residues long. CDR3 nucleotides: TGTGCCAGCAGTCTAAGGACAGGAGGGACCGGGGAGCTGTTTTTT. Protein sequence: CASSLRTGGTGELFF.